This is a list of T cell receptor beta chains from one sample in a study of blood T cells in healthy people across ages. TCRdb redid the calling of the 5' RACE reads with MiXCR, one entry per CDR3 protein. The sample includes around 1.5 million distinct CDR3 sequences, almost 60% of them seen just once. Sequencing was done on a sample of blood. These receptors originate from a man between 18 and 29 years old in good health. Both conserved end residues are part of each CDR3. A D gene is named only where the DNA matches it firmly. The listing skips clone size in some rows; elsewhere it reads once, few, many or a size class.

v_call: TRBV20-1; d_call: .; clone_size: few; j_call: TRBJ2-3; cdr3_aa: CSARDFRGTPTDTQYF; cdr3_nt: TGCAGTGCTAGAGATTTTAGAGGTACCCCCACAGATACGCAGTATTTT
v_call: TRBV28; d_call: TRBD2; clone_size: once; j_call: TRBJ2-1; cdr3_aa: CASSSASPGLAAFF; cdr3_nt: TGTGCCAGCAGTTCCGCAAGTCCGGGACTAGCTGCGTTCTTC
v_call: TRBV7-8; d_call: .; clone_size: .; j_call: TRBJ2-1; cdr3_aa: CASSLRGWATNEQFF; cdr3_nt: TGTGCCAGCAGCTTACGCGGGTGGGCCACGAATGAGCAGTTCTTC
v_call: TRBV20-1; d_call: .; clone_size: few; j_call: TRBJ1-5; cdr3_aa: CSARGTTLIQPQHF; cdr3_nt: TGCAGTGCCCGGGGGACAACTCTGATCCAGCCCCAGCATTTT
v_call: TRBV4-1; d_call: .; clone_size: many; j_call: TRBJ2-5; cdr3_aa: CASSQNSWGHQETQYF; cdr3_nt: TGCGCCAGCAGCCAAAACAGCTGGGGACACCAAGAGACCCAGTACTTC
v_call: TRBV29-1; d_call: .; clone_size: few; j_call: TRBJ2-7; cdr3_aa: CSVMDSLLYEQYF; cdr3_nt: TGCAGCGTGATGGACAGCCTGTTGTACGAGCAGTACTTC
v_call: TRBV29-1; d_call: TRBD2; clone_size: .; j_call: TRBJ2-7; cdr3_aa: CRIPGLGRDEQYF; cdr3_nt: TGCAGAATACCGGGACTAGGTCGGGATGAGCAGTACTTC
v_call: TRBV7-2; d_call: .; clone_size: .; j_call: TRBJ2-3; cdr3_aa: CASRLGLARPTDTQYF; cdr3_nt: TGTGCCAGCAGATTAGGCCTAGCGCGCCCCACAGATACGCAGTATTTT
v_call: TRBV24-1; d_call: .; clone_size: .; j_call: TRBJ2-5; cdr3_aa: CATSDFRHSGYNEQYF; cdr3_nt: TGTGCCACCAGTGATTTCCGGCACTCCGGGTACAATGAGCAGTACTTC
v_call: TRBV7-2; d_call: .; clone_size: few; j_call: TRBJ1-4; cdr3_aa: CASSDGWGEKLFF; cdr3_nt: TGTGCCAGCAGCGACGGGTGGGGTGAAAAACTGTTTTTT
v_call: TRBV25-1; d_call: .; clone_size: .; j_call: TRBJ2-5; cdr3_aa: CASSDSGGGETQYF; cdr3_nt: TGTGCCAGCAGTGACTCAGGAGGCGGGGAGACCCAGTACTTC
v_call: TRBV6-2/TRBV6-3; d_call: .; clone_size: .; j_call: TRBJ2-1; cdr3_aa: CASSYSAFIEQFF; cdr3_nt: TGTGCCAGCAGTTACTCTGCCTTCATTGAGCAGTTCTTC
v_call: TRBV7-9; d_call: TRBD2; clone_size: .; j_call: TRBJ2-1; cdr3_aa: CASSSLGLASGDEQFF; cdr3_nt: TGTGCCAGCAGCTCACTAGGACTAGCGTCGGGGGATGAGCAGTTCTTC
v_call: TRBV20-1; d_call: .; clone_size: .; j_call: TRBJ2-6; cdr3_aa: CSANRDRGSGANVLTF; cdr3_nt: TGCAGTGCGAACAGGGATCGGGGTTCTGGGGCCAACGTCCTGACTTTC
v_call: TRBV13; d_call: .; clone_size: many; j_call: TRBJ2-5; cdr3_aa: CASSLEDQETQYF; cdr3_nt: TGTGCCAGCAGCCTAGAGGACCAAGAGACCCAGTACTTC
v_call: TRBV24-1; d_call: .; clone_size: .; j_call: TRBJ1-5; cdr3_aa: CATSGVISRDSQPQHF; cdr3_nt: TGTGCCACCAGTGGAGTAATTTCCAGGGATTCTCAGCCCCAGCATTTT
v_call: TRBV5-6; d_call: .; clone_size: few; j_call: TRBJ2-5; cdr3_aa: CASSSFEGTQYF; cdr3_nt: TGTGCCAGCAGCTCATTCGAAGGGACCCAGTACTTC
v_call: TRBV6-4; d_call: TRBD2; clone_size: .; j_call: TRBJ2-3; cdr3_aa: CASRGTSEGDTQYF; cdr3_nt: TGTGCCAGCAGAGGGACTAGCGAGGGGGATACGCAGTATTTT
v_call: TRBV4-1; d_call: TRBD1; clone_size: .; j_call: TRBJ2-7; cdr3_aa: CASSQNGQGARYEQYF; cdr3_nt: TGCGCCAGCAGCCAAAACGGACAGGGGGCTCGCTACGAGCAGTACTTC
v_call: TRBV20-1; d_call: TRBD1; clone_size: .; j_call: TRBJ2-7; cdr3_aa: CSATPGTGAYEQYF; cdr3_nt: TGCAGTGCTACCCCCGGGACAGGGGCCTACGAGCAGTACTTC
v_call: TRBV4-3; d_call: .; clone_size: .; j_call: TRBJ2-1; cdr3_aa: CASSQDTSAYNEQFF; cdr3_nt: TGCGCCAGCAGCCAAGACACTAGTGCCTACAATGAGCAGTTCTTC
v_call: TRBV6-5; d_call: .; clone_size: .; j_call: TRBJ2-7; cdr3_aa: CASSSTGSKYEQYF; cdr3_nt: TGTGCCAGCAGTTCCACGGGATCCAAGTACGAGCAGTACTTC
v_call: TRBV4-1; d_call: .; clone_size: .; j_call: TRBJ1-1; cdr3_aa: CASSPRDPNTEAFF; cdr3_nt: TGCGCCAGCAGCCCCCGGGACCCGAACACTGAAGCTTTCTTT
v_call: TRBV20-1; d_call: TRBD2; clone_size: few; j_call: TRBJ2-3; cdr3_aa: CSSQRGLAGRNTQYF; cdr3_nt: TGCAGTTCCCAGAGGGGGCTAGCGGGAAGAAATACGCAGTATTTT
v_call: TRBV24-1; d_call: .; clone_size: .; j_call: TRBJ2-7; cdr3_aa: CATSDGSEQYF; cdr3_nt: TGTGCCACCAGTGACGGTTCCGAGCAGTACTTC
v_call: TRBV29-1; d_call: TRBD2; clone_size: few; j_call: TRBJ2-5; cdr3_aa: CSVDSGRDGQETQYF; cdr3_nt: TGCAGCGTTGACTCAGGGAGGGACGGCCAAGAGACCCAGTACTTC
v_call: TRBV10-3; d_call: .; clone_size: .; j_call: TRBJ1-4; cdr3_aa: CASAQGGGEKLFF; cdr3_nt: TGTGCCAGCGCCCAGGGAGGCGGGGAAAAACTGTTTTTT
v_call: TRBV29-1; d_call: .; clone_size: .; j_call: TRBJ2-7; cdr3_aa: CSVEPSDSSYEQYF; cdr3_nt: TGCAGCGTTGAACCCTCAGACAGCTCCTACGAGCAGTACTTC
v_call: TRBV6-5; d_call: .; clone_size: few; j_call: TRBJ1-2; cdr3_aa: CASRRGNYGYTF; cdr3_nt: TGTGCCAGCAGGCGGGGAAACTATGGCTACACCTTC
v_call: TRBV7-2; d_call: .; clone_size: .; j_call: TRBJ1-3; cdr3_aa: CASSLTGKSIYF; cdr3_nt: TGTGCCAGCAGCTTAACGGGGAAAAGCATATATTTT
v_call: TRBV12-3/TRBV12-4; d_call: .; clone_size: .; j_call: TRBJ1-2; cdr3_aa: CASSFQGLNGYTF; cdr3_nt: TGTGCCAGCAGTTTTCAGGGTTTAAATGGCTACACCTTC
v_call: TRBV28; d_call: .; clone_size: few; j_call: TRBJ2-5; cdr3_aa: CASSFGALTGLVGETQYF; cdr3_nt: TGTGCCAGCAGTTTCGGGGCCCTGACAGGCCTGGTTGGAGAGACCCAGTACTTC
v_call: TRBV27; d_call: TRBD2; clone_size: few; j_call: TRBJ2-3; cdr3_aa: CASSLLLAGDLGTQYF; cdr3_nt: TGTGCCAGCAGTTTGTTACTAGCGGGGGACCTGGGTACGCAGTATTTT
v_call: TRBV5-1; d_call: TRBD1; clone_size: .; j_call: TRBJ1-4; cdr3_aa: CASSEGTGVNEKLFF; cdr3_nt: TGCGCCAGCAGCGAGGGGACAGGGGTAAATGAAAAACTGTTTTTT
v_call: TRBV20-1; d_call: TRBD1; clone_size: .; j_call: TRBJ1-6; cdr3_aa: CSARVGTGMLNSPLHF; cdr3_nt: TGCAGTGCTAGAGTTGGGACAGGGATGCTTAATTCACCCCTCCACTTT
v_call: TRBV27; d_call: TRBD2; clone_size: .; j_call: TRBJ2-1; cdr3_aa: CASSPSSGNEQFF; cdr3_nt: TGTGCCAGCAGTCCTTCTAGCGGCAATGAGCAGTTCTTC
v_call: TRBV7-9; d_call: .; clone_size: .; j_call: TRBJ2-5; cdr3_aa: CASSRGPVETQYF; cdr3_nt: TGTGCCAGCAGCCGAGGACCCGTAGAGACCCAGTACTTC
v_call: TRBV27; d_call: TRBD2; clone_size: few; j_call: TRBJ2-3; cdr3_aa: CASRTSGKGGTQYF; cdr3_nt: TGTGCCAGCAGGACTAGCGGGAAGGGGGGTACGCAGTATTTT
v_call: TRBV20-1; d_call: TRBD2; clone_size: .; j_call: TRBJ2-3; cdr3_aa: CSADPGLAGTTDTQYF; cdr3_nt: TGCAGTGCTGATCCGGGACTAGCGGGGACCACAGATACGCAGTATTTT
v_call: TRBV6-2/TRBV6-3; d_call: .; clone_size: .; j_call: TRBJ1-2; cdr3_aa: CASSRTREGGYTF; cdr3_nt: TGTGCCAGCAGTCGAACCAGGGAGGGCGGCTACACCTTC
v_call: TRBV19; d_call: TRBD2; clone_size: .; j_call: TRBJ2-3; cdr3_aa: CASSGSGVRGTDTQYF; cdr3_nt: TGTGCCAGTAGTGGTAGCGGGGTGAGAGGAACAGATACGCAGTATTTT
v_call: TRBV29-1; d_call: .; clone_size: .; j_call: TRBJ1-1; cdr3_aa: CSVVGPGDAFF; cdr3_nt: TGCAGCGTTGTGGGGCCCGGGGACGCTTTCTTT
v_call: TRBV5-1; d_call: .; clone_size: .; j_call: TRBJ1-6; cdr3_aa: CASSFGQRESPLHF; cdr3_nt: TGCGCCAGCAGCTTCGGACAGAGGGAATCACCCCTCCACTTT